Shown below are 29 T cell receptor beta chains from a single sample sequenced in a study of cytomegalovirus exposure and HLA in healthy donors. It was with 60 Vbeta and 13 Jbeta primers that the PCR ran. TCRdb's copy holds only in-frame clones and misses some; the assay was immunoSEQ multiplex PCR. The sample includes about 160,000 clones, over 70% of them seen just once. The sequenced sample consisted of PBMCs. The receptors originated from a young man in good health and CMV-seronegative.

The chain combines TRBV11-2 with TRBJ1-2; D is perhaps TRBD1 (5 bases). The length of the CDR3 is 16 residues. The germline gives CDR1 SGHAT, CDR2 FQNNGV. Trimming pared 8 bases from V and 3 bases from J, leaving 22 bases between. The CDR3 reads CASDTQRRGEHYGYTF. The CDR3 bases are TGTGCCAGCGATACCCAAAGGAGGGGCGAACACTATGGCTACACCTTC.

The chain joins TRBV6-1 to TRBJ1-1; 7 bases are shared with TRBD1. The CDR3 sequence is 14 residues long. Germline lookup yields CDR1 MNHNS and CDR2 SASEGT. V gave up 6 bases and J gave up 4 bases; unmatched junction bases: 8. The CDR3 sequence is CASSPRTGVTEAFF. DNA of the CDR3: TGTGCCAGCAGCCCCCGAACAGGGGTCACTGAAGCTTTCTTT.

The CDR3 DNA reads as TGTGCCTGGAGCGTTGGCACACATAGCAATCAGCCCCAGCATTTT. Protein product: CAWSVGTHSNQPQHF. This chain uses TRBV30 with TRBJ1-5; no clear D gene. V was pared by 3 bases and J by 0 bases, with 12 bases between. The CDR3 loop spans 15 amino acids. CDR1 GTSNPN and CDR2 SVGIG come from the germline V gene (reference sequence).

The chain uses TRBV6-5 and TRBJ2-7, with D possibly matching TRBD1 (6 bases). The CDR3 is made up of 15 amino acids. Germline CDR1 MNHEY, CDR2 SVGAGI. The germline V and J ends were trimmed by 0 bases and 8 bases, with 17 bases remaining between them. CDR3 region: CASSYSDSYLEQQYF. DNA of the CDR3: TGTGCCAGCAGTTACTCGGACAGCTACCTCGAACAGCAGTACTTC.

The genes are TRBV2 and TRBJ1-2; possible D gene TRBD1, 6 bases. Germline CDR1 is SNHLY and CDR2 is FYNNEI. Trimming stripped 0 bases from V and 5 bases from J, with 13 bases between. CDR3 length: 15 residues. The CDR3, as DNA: TGTGCCAGCAGTGAAGCGCGGGGGGCGAGGTATGGCTACACCTTC. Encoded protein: CASSEARGARYGYTF.

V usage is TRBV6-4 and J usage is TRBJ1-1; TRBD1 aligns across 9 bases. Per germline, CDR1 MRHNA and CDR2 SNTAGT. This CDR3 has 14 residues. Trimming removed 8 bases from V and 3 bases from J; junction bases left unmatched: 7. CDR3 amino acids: CASRVDRGDTEAFF. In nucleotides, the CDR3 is TGTGCCAGCCGAGTTGACAGGGGGGACACTGAAGCTTTCTTT.

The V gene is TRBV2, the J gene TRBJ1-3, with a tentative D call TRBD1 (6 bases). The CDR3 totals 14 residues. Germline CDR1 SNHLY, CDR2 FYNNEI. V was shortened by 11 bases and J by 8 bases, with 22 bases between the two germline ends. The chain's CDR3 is CAAHPGETRDTIYF. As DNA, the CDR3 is TGTGCCGCACACCCAGGGGAGACTCGGGACACCATATATTTT.

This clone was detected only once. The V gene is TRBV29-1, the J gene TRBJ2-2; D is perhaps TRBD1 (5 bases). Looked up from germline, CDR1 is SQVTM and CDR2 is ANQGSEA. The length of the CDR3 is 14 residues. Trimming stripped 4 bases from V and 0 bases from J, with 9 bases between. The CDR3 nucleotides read TGCAGCGTTGGGACACCCGCGAACACCGGGGAGCTGTTTTTT. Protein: CSVGTPANTGELFF.

CDR3 DNA: TGCGCCAGCTTATTCGGGACAGGGGAAACGGAGGAGCAGTTCTTC. Translation gives CASLFGTGETEEQFF. This chain links TRBV5-1 with TRBJ2-1; TRBD1 agrees at 10 bases. The CDR3 has 15 residues. V trimming: 7 bases; J trimming: 10 bases; junction bases outside the gene matches: 14. CDR1 and CDR2 from the germline V gene are SGHRS and YFSETQ.

CDR3 in DNA: TGTGCCAGCTCACCTAGTCAGGGGGCGGCTGAAGCTTTCTTT. Protein product: CASSPSQGAAEAFF. J is TRBJ1-1 and V is TRBV18; the match to TRBD1 covers 8 bases. The trim removed 3 bases at V and 6 bases at J, leaving 6 bases unmatched. This CDR3 is built from 14 residues. The germline V gene has CDR1 KGHSH and CDR2 LQKENI.

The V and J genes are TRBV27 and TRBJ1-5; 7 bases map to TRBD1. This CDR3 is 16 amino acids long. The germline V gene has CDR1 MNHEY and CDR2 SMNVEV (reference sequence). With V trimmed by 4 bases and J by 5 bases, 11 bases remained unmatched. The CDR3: CASSSRQGTTYQPQHF. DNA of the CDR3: TGTGCCAGCAGTTCGAGACAGGGAACTACTTATCAGCCCCAGCATTTT.

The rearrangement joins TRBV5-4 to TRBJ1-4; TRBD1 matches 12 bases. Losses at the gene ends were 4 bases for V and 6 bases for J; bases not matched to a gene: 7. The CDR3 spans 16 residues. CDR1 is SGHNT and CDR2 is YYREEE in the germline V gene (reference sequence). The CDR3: CASSRDRGRRDEKLFF. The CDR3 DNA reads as TGTGCCAGCAGCAGGGACAGGGGGCGCAGGGATGAAAAACTGTTTTTT.

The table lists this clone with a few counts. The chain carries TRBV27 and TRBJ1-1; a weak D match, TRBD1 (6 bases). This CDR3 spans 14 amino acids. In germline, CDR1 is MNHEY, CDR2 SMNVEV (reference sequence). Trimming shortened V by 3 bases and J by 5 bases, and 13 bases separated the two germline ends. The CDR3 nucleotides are TGTGCCAGCAGTTTGGGGGCGGCAGTGACTGAAGCTTTCTTT. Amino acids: CASSLGAAVTEAFF.

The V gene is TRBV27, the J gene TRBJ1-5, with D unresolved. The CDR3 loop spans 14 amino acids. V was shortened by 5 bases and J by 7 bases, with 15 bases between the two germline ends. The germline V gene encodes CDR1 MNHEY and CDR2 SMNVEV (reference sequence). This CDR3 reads CASSALFWRQPQHF. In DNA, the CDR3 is TGTGCCAGCAGTGCCCTTTTCTGGAGACAGCCCCAGCATTTT.

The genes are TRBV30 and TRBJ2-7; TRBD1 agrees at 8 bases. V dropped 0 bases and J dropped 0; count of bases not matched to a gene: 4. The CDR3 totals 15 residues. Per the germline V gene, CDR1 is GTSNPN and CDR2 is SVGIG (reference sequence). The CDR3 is CAWSVRQGRSYEQYF. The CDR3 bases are TGTGCCTGGAGTGTTCGACAGGGGCGCTCCTACGAGCAGTACTTC.

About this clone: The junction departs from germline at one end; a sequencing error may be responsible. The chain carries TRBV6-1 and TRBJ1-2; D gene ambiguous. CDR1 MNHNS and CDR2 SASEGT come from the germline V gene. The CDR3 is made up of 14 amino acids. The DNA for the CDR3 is TGTGCCAGCAGTCCTAGCGGGGATCCTTATGGCTATACCTTC. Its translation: CASSPSGDPYGYTF.

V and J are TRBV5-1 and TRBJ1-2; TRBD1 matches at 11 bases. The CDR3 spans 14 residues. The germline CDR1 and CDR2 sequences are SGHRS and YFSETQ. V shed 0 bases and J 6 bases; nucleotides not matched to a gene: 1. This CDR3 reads CASSLGGQGDGYTF. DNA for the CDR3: TGCGCCAGCAGCTTGGGGGGACAGGGGGATGGCTACACCTTC.

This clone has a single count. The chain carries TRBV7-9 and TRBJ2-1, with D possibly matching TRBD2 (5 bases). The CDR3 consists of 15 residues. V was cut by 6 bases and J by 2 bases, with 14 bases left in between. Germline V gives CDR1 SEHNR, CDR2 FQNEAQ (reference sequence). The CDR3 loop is CASRSNGETYNEQFF. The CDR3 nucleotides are TGTGCCAGCAGATCCAATGGGGAGACCTACAATGAGCAGTTCTTC.

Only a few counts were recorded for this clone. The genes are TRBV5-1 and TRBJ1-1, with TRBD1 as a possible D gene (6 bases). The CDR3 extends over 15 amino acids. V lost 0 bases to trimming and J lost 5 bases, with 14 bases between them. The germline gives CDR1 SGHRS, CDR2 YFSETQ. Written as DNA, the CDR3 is TGCGCCAGCAGCTTGGTTGCGGGGGCGCGGACTGAAGCTTTCTTT. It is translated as CASSLVAGARTEAFF.

The CDR3 nucleotides read TGTGCCAGCAAGTTGGGACAGGGTAGCCACGAGCAGTACTTC. It is translated as CASKLGQGSHEQYF. The chain employs TRBV2 and TRBJ2-5; TRBD1 aligns across 9 bases. The end of the DNA fits TRBJ2-7 better, so the J call may be wrong. Germline values: CDR1 SNHLY, CDR2 FYNNEI. The CDR3 is made up of 14 amino acids.

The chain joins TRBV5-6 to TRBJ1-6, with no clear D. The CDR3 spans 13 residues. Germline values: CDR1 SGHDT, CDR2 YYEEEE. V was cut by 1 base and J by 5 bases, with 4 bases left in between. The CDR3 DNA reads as TGTGCCAGCAGCTTGATCGATAATTCACCCCTCCACTTT. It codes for CASSLIDNSPLHF.

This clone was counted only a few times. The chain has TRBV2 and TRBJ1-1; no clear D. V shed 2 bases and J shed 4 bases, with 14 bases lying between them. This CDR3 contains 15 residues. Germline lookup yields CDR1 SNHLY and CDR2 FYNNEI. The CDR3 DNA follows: TGTGCCAGCAGTGAAAGGTCCGGGGTGGGCACTGAAGCTTTCTTT. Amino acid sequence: CASSERSGVGTEAFF.

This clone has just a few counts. The CDR3 protein is CASSIGQGGNQPQHF. CDR3 sequence (DNA): TGCGCCAGCAGCATCGGACAGGGGGGCAATCAGCCCCAGCATTTT. The V gene is TRBV5-1, the J gene TRBJ1-5, with TRBD1 identical over 10 bases. Germline CDR1 reads SGHRS; CDR2 reads YFSETQ. The J segment lost 2 bases and the V segment lost 4 bases, leaving 3 bases of the junction unmatched. This CDR3 contains 15 residues.

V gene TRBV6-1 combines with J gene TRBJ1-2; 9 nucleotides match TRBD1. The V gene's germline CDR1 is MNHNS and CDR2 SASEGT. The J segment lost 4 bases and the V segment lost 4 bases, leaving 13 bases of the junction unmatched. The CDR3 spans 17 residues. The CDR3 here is CASSAPAGTGPSYGYTF. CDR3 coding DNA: TGTGCCAGCAGTGCCCCCGCCGGGACAGGGCCCAGCTATGGCTACACCTTC.

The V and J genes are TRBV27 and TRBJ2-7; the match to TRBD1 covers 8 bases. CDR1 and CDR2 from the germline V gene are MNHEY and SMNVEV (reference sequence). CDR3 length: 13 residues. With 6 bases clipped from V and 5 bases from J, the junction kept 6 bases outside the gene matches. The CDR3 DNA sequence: TGTGCCAGCAGCCCGGACAGGGCCGACGAGCAGTACTTC. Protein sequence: CASSPDRADEQYF.

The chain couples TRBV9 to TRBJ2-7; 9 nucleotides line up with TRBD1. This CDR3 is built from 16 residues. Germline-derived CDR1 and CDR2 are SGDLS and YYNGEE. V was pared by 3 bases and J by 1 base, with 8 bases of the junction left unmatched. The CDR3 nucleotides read TGTGCCAGCAGCGCCGGAGGGGACAGGGTTTCCTACGAGCAGTACTTC. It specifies CASSAGGDRVSYEQYF.

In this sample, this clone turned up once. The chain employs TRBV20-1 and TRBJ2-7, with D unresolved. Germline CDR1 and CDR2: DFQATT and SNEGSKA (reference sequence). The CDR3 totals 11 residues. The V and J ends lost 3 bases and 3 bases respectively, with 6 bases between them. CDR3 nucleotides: TGCAGTGCTAGGAGAGACTACGAGCAGTACTTC. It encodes CSARRDYEQYF.

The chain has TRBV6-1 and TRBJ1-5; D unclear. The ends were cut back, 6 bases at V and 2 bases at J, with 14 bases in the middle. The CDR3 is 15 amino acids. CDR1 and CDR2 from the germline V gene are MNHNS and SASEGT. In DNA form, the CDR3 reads TGTGCCAGCAGATCAGGTCCGATGGGCAATCAGCCCCAGCATTTT. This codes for CASRSGPMGNQPQHF.

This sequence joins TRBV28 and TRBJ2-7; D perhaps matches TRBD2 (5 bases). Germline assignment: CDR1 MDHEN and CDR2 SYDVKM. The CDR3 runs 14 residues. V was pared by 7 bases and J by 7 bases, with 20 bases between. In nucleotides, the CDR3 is TGTGCCAGCAAAAGCGGTTTCGTCCTCGTAGAGCAGTACTTC. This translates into CASKSGFVLVEQYF.